Shown below are 10 T cell receptor beta chains from a single sample sequenced in a study of TIL therapy for anti-PD-1-resistant metastatic lung cancer. Time point described: pre-treatment sample, taken before nivolumab and TIL therapy. The immunoSEQ assay was v3. Using immunoSEQ multiplex PCR, the repertoire was profiled, and TCRdb retains in-frame clones only, with some absent. The sample has approximately 60,000 clones, around 70% seen once. Sequenced material: blood, taken at baseline. The origin of the receptors is a person aged 25-80 years with non-small cell lung cancer.

CDR3 sequence reads: CASANGRTGDTQYF. DNA of the CDR3: TGTGCTAGTGCGAACGGGAGGACGGGTGATACGCAGTATTTT. The chain carries TRBV12-5 and TRBJ2-3; TRBD2 agrees at 7 bases. From germline, CDR1 is LGHNT and CDR2 FRNRAP. There are 14 residues in the CDR3. Losses at the gene ends were 7 bases for V and 6 bases for J; bases not matched to a gene: 10. The full variable domain, its missing parts supplied by reference TRBV12-5 and TRBJ2-3, is DARVTQTPRHKVTEMGQEVTMRCQPILGHNTVFWYRQTMMQGLELLAYFRNRAPLDDSGMPKDRFSAEMPDATLATLKIQPSEPRDSAVYFCASANGRTGDTQYFGPGTRLTVL.

This clone has just a few counts. The chain links TRBV4-2 to TRBJ2-1; D might be TRBD1 (6 bases). The CDR3 has 15 amino acids. Germline CDR1 reads LGHNA; CDR2 reads YNFKEQ. V dropped 5 bases and J dropped 4 bases, with 15 bases sitting between them. CDR3 nucleotide sequence: TGTGCCAGCAGCTACCCAGGGGCACCTTACAATGAGCAGTTCTTC. Translated, it gives CASSYPGAPYNEQFF.

The chain recombines TRBV9 with TRBJ2-5, with D possibly matching TRBD2 (5 bases). The CDR3 has 11 amino acids. V lost 7 bases, J lost 3 bases, and 7 bases lay in between. CDR1 and CDR2 from the germline V gene are SGDLS and YYNGEE. This CDR3 reads CASGREETQYF. For the CDR3, the DNA is TGTGCCAGCGGGAGAGAAGAGACCCAGTACTTC.

Written as DNA, the CDR3 is TGTGCCAGCAGCTCGGGACAGGGCTTTTATGGCTACACCTTC. This encodes CASSSGQGFYGYTF. The chain employs TRBV6-1 and TRBJ1-2; 9 bases line up with TRBD1. The germline V gene has CDR1 MNHNS and CDR2 SASEGT. Trimming cost V 6 bases and J 5 bases; bases outside gene matches: 7. The CDR3 spans 14 residues.

This clone was observed a handful of times. The chain combines TRBV4-2 with TRBJ1-5; D uncertain. Looked up from germline, CDR1 is LGHNA and CDR2 is YNFKEQ. V was shortened by 4 bases and J by 0 bases, with 4 bases between the two germline ends. This CDR3 comprises 13 residues. This CDR3 is CASSPSSNQPQHF. The CDR3 DNA sequence: TGTGCCAGCAGCCCCAGTAGCAATCAGCCCCAGCATTTT.

This chain links TRBV13 with TRBJ1-2; D is unresolved. This CDR3 spans 13 amino acids. The germline V gene encodes CDR1 PRHDT and CDR2 FYEKMQ (reference sequence). Trimming cost V 3 bases and J 3 bases, with 8 bases left between them. The CDR3 is CASSFAVDYGYTF. The DNA for the CDR3 is TGTGCCAGCAGCTTCGCAGTTGACTATGGCTACACCTTC.

The rearrangement joins TRBV5-8 to TRBJ1-2; unclear D gene. Germline CDR1 SGHTS, CDR2 YDEGEE. Trimming removed 3 bases at V and 7 bases at J, with 10 bases between. This CDR3 has 12 residues. In DNA form, the CDR3 reads TGTGCCAGCAGCTGGGTCAGTACTGGCTACACCTTC. Its translation: CASSWVSTGYTF.

This clone showed up just a few times. A read error may produce the germline difference seen at one junction end. This chain joins TRBV7-7 and TRBJ2-1; maybe TRBD2 (6 bases). The CDR3 sequence is 16 residues long. Germline loops: CDR1 SSHAT, CDR2 FNYEAQ (reference sequence). CDR3 in amino acids: CASSLGLRREHNEQFF. In nucleotides, the CDR3 is TGTGCTAGCAGCTTAGGACTGCGGAGGGAGCACAATGAGCAGTTCTTC.

The chain is built from TRBV2 and TRBJ2-2; 7 bases line up with TRBD1. The CDR3 is 14 residues long. V was pared by 3 bases and J by 6 bases, with 4 bases of the junction left unmatched. Germline V gives CDR1 SNHLY, CDR2 FYNNEI. CDR3 protein: CASSEVTGPGELFF. The CDR3 DNA reads TGTGCCAGCAGTGAGGTGACAGGGCCCGGGGAGCTGTTTTTT.

The J gene is TRBJ2-7, the V gene TRBV18, with D possibly TRBD2 on 5 matching bases. V was clipped by 1 base and J by 4 bases, with 14 bases between them. The CDR3 sequence is 15 residues long. Germline V gives CDR1 KGHSH, CDR2 LQKENI. CDR3 DNA sequence: TGTGCCAGCTCACCACGTAGCGCCGCAAATTACGAGCAGTACTTC. This gives the protein CASSPRSAANYEQYF.